This TCR beta chain derives from a study of OX40 agonist ivuxolimab in advanced cancers. This CDR3 has 15 amino acids. Losses at the gene ends were 4 bases for V and 0 bases for J; bases not matched to a gene: 4. The germline gives CDR1 SGHTA, CDR2 FQGNSA. Generated by immunoSEQ multiplex PCR, the TCRdb table keeps only in-frame clones and is missing some. In the table there are some 67,000 clones, approximately 81% of which are singletons. The sequence came from an adult with an advanced solid tumor such as melanoma, head and neck, liver or kidney cancer. The J gene is TRBJ1-1, the V gene TRBV7-2; 8 positions match TRBD1. The source was CD4+ or CD8+ T cells sorted from blood, collected in a trial of the OX40 agonist ivuxolimab. CDR3 nucleotide sequence: TGTGCCAGCAGCTCCGGGACAGGCCTGAACACTGAAGCTTTCTTT. This translates into CASSSGTGLNTEAFF.